Sequencing of this T cell receptor (beta chain) was carried out in a study of T cell responses to AZD1222 COVID-19 vaccine. Turning to this clone: The antigen is unknown.

CDR1 is SGHNT and CDR2 is YENEEA in the germline V gene. This CDR3 comprises 12 residues. V was pared by 0 bases and J by 3 bases, with 3 bases between. Using immunoSEQ multiplex PCR, the repertoire was profiled, and TCRdb retains in-frame clones only, with some absent. The top ten clones hold more than 3.5% of a sample with some 150,000 clones, around 89% of them seen once. Notes on the study in general: Spike-spanning, vaccine-associated CD4 TCRs were dominant at 160-218 and 743-854. Donors in the cohort were predominantly white British and more often female, and clonal diversity was possibly underestimated.

V usage is TRBV11-3 and J usage is TRBJ2-7, with D uncertain. The specimen comprised peripheral blood, sampled 28 days after the second dose of the MenACWY control vaccine. The receptor was isolated from an adult who received the MenACWY meningococcal vaccine as a control. CDR3: CASSLDGYEQYF. Written as DNA, the CDR3 is TGTGCCAGCAGCTTAGATGGCTACGAGCAGTACTTC.